One and the same sample provided the 19 T cell receptor beta chains below, sequenced in a study of blood T cells in healthy people across ages. With a J-beta primer mix and a sample-barcoded 5' primer, a second PCR ran about 7 to 12 cycles. TCRdb reprocessed the 5' RACE reads via MiXCR and lists one record per CDR3 protein. The repertoire holds some 1.5 million distinct CDR3 sequences, with 42% as singletons. The specimen sequenced was blood. These receptors all come from a woman between 18 and 29 years old in good health.

Points on this clonotype: An end of the junction differs from the germline gene, which may be a read error. The V and J genes are TRBV7-7 and TRBJ2-3; D gene ambiguous. The germline CDR1 and CDR2 sequences are SSHAT and FNYEAQ (reference sequence). The CDR3 sequence is 13 residues long. For the CDR3, the DNA is TGTGCTAGCAGCTTAGACGTCGGAGATACGCAGTATTTT. This gives the protein CASSLDVGDTQYF. The whole variable domain, filled in from reference TRBV7-7 and TRBJ2-3, reads GAGVSQSPRYKVTKRGQDVTLRCDPISSHATLYWYQQALGQGPEFLTYFNYEAQPDKSGLPSDRFSAERPEGSISTLTIQRTEQRDSAMYRCASSLDVGDTQYFGPGTRLTVL.

The chain recombines TRBV6-6 with TRBJ2-1; either TRBD1 or TRBD2 may supply D (5 bases each). CDR1 MNHNY and CDR2 SVGAGI come from the germline V gene (reference sequence). The CDR3 is 12 residues long. CDR3 protein: CAAGTNYNEQFF. The CDR3 region has the DNA TGTGCTGCTGGGACCAACTACAATGAGCAGTTCTTC.

The chain uses TRBV10-3 and TRBJ2-3; the match to TRBD2 covers 8 bases. The CDR3 runs 15 residues. Germline CDR1 ENHRY, CDR2 SYGVKD. The junction had 10 bases not matched to a gene; V was cut back by 10 bases and J by 1 base. This CDR3 reads CATQGLAEGTDTQYF. The CDR3 DNA is TGTGCCACCCAAGGACTAGCCGAGGGCACAGATACGCAGTATTTT.

Comments on this clonotype: Sequence at one end of the junction differs from germline and may be a read error. The CDR3 DNA is TGCGCCGGCAGCTTGGCTCAGGGCAATGAGCAGTTCTTC. It translates to CAGSLAQGNEQFF. The chain links TRBV5-1 to TRBJ2-1; D perhaps matches TRBD1 (5 bases). Germline V lookup: CDR1 SGHRS, CDR2 YFSETQ. The CDR3 extends over 13 amino acids.

This clonotype was seen once. This chain connects TRBV12-3 or TRBV12-4 to TRBJ2-1; no clear D gene. V was cut by 3 bases and J by 10 bases, with 16 bases left in between. The CDR3 length is 14 residues. The CDR3 DNA is TGTGCCAGCAGTTTGGCCACTCGGTCGCTCGAGCAGTTCTTC. Translated, it gives CASSLATRSLEQFF.

In its sample, this clonotype was seen once. V gene TRBV6-5 combines with J gene TRBJ2-7; D gene ambiguous. This CDR3 region has 14 residues. CDR1 and CDR2 from the germline V gene are MNHEY and SVGAGI. The V gene lost 6 bases and the J gene lost 0 bases, with 12 bases spanning the gap. In DNA form, the CDR3 reads TGTGCCAGCAGACCGACTGATAGCTCCTACGAGCAGTACTTC. Encoded protein: CASRPTDSSYEQYF.

This clonotype has more than one count but fewer than ten. The chain employs TRBV7-9 and TRBJ2-1; possible D gene TRBD2, 5 bases. The CDR3 totals 18 residues. The germline CDR1 and CDR2 sequences are SEHNR and FQNEAQ (reference sequence). V was shortened by 1 base and J by 1 base, with 17 bases between the two germline ends. The CDR3 region has the DNA TGTGCCAGCAGCTTAGGGGCGGGTGCGGCACCTTCCTACAATGAGCAGTTCTTC. It specifies CASSLGAGAAPSYNEQFF.

This clonotype was observed a few times. The V and J genes are TRBV20-1 and TRBJ2-1; D possibly corresponds to TRBD2 (5 bases). Judging by the DNA end, TRBJ2-7 fits better; the J call may be wrong. The CDR3 is 17 amino acids. The germline V gene has CDR1 DFQATT and CDR2 SNEGSKA (reference sequence). For the CDR3, the DNA is TGCAGTGCTAGAGATGTATTCTTCGGGAACTCCTACAATGAGCAGTACTTC. Protein: CSARDVFFGNSYNEQYF.

The rearrangement uses TRBV12-3 or TRBV12-4 and TRBJ2-1; TRBD2 matches 16 bases. The J call may be faulty, since TRBJ2-7 better matches the DNA end. The CDR3 sequence is 19 residues long. CDR3: CASILRGLAGGSSYNEQYF. The CDR3 DNA follows: TGTGCCAGCATCCTCAGGGGACTAGCGGGGGGGAGCTCCTACAATGAGCAGTACTTC.

The table lists this clonotype with many counts. V usage is TRBV18 and J usage is TRBJ2-1; 10 bases are a match to TRBD2. Germline lookup yields CDR1 KGHSH and CDR2 LQKENI. The CDR3 length is 15 residues. J was trimmed by 4 bases and V by 11 bases; bases with no gene match: 11. The DNA for the CDR3 is TGTGCCTCCTCTCCCCTAGCGGGAGAGTACAATGAGCAGTTCTTC. Translated: CASSPLAGEYNEQFF. The variable domain in full, with the rest retrieved from reference TRBV18 and TRBJ2-1, is NAGVMQNPRHLVRRRGQEARLRCSPMKGHSHVYWYRQLPEEGLKFMVYLQKENIIDESGMPKERFSAEFPKEGPSILRIQQVVRGDSAAYFCASSPLAGEYNEQFFGPGTRLTVL.

This clonotype has just a few counts. The chain joins TRBV10-3 to TRBJ1-3; unclear D gene. Trimming cost V 0 bases and J 2 bases, with 11 bases left between them. The CDR3 is made up of 16 amino acids. Per the germline V gene, CDR1 is ENHRY and CDR2 is SYGVKD. As DNA, the CDR3 is TGTGCCATCAGTGAGTCGGCAGCCCGGGCTGGAAACACCATATATTTT. It encodes CAISESAARAGNTIYF.

This clonotype was found a few times. The genes are TRBV16 and TRBJ2-4; 9 nucleotides align to TRBD1. This CDR3 is 15 amino acids long. V dropped 6 bases and J dropped 1; count of bases not matched to a gene: 4. Germline CDR1 KGHSY, CDR2 FQNENV. This chain's CDR3 is CASRGTGHAKNIQYF. DNA of the CDR3: TGTGCCAGCAGAGGGACAGGGCATGCCAAAAACATTCAGTACTTC.

The chain carries TRBV20-1 and TRBJ2-7, with D unresolved. The germline CDR1 and CDR2 sequences are DFQATT and SNEGSKA (reference sequence). Trimming shortened V by 0 bases and J by 3 bases, and 9 bases separated the two germline ends. The CDR3 has 13 residues. CDR3 protein: CSARDVGNYEQYF. The CDR3 nucleotides are TGCAGTGCTAGAGACGTAGGAAACTACGAGCAGTACTTC.

The chain couples TRBV9 to TRBJ2-7; D uncertain. There are 11 residues in the CDR3. V was trimmed by 3 bases and J by 12 bases, leaving 13 bases between them. The germline gives CDR1 SGDLS, CDR2 YYNGEE. In nucleotides, the CDR3 is TGTGCCAGCAGCGCCTCAGGATTGCTGTACTTC. As protein: CASSASGLLYF.

J is TRBJ2-1 and V is TRBV27; 9 bases align to TRBD2. The V gene's germline CDR1 is MNHEY and CDR2 SMNVEV (reference sequence). This CDR3 contains 17 residues. The trim removed 1 base at V and 7 bases at J, leaving 11 bases unmatched. For the CDR3, the DNA is TGTGCCAGCAGTTTATATCAGGCGGGAGGGCTACGGAATGAGCAGTTCTTC. It translates to CASSLYQAGGLRNEQFF.

In its sample, this clonotype was seen a few times. The gene calls are TRBV7-9 and TRBJ1-2, with D possibly being TRBD1 (5 bases). This CDR3 has 11 residues. Trimming left V 8 bases short and J 8 bases short, with 12 bases between. Germline loops: CDR1 SEHNR, CDR2 FQNEAQ (reference sequence). The CDR3 DNA is TGTGCCAGCCCTTCTAGGGGAGGCTACACCTTC. Translation: CASPSRGGYTF.

This clonotype was found many times. The chain couples TRBV29-1 to TRBJ1-2; D remains ambiguous. V shed 3 bases and J shed 8 bases, with 7 bases lying between them. The CDR3 runs 10 residues. Germline-derived CDR1 and CDR2 are SQVTM and ANQGSEA. The CDR3 bases are TGCAGCGTTGATTGGTCGGGCTACACCTTC. Translation: CSVDWSGYTF.

J is TRBJ2-5 and V is TRBV6-2 or TRBV6-3; D may be TRBD2 (6 bases). Germline V gives CDR1 MNHEY, CDR2 SVGEGT. With 6 bases removed from V and 11 bases from J, the gap between germline ends came to 16 bases. The CDR3 extends over 12 amino acids. The CDR3 spells CASRRLEAEQYF. In DNA, the CDR3 is TGTGCCAGCAGGAGACTAGAGGCTGAGCAGTACTTC.

This rearrangement joins TRBV5-4 to TRBJ1-1, with 7 bases lining up with TRBD1. This CDR3 region has 14 residues. The germline CDR1 and CDR2 sequences are SGHNT and YYREEE (reference sequence). Trimming removed 0 bases from V and 10 bases from J; junction bases left unmatched: 9. CDR3 sequence reads: CASSLVQGRGGAFF. The CDR3 DNA reads TGTGCCAGCAGCTTGGTACAGGGGCGAGGAGGAGCTTTCTTT.